This TCR beta chain was documented in a study of blood T cells in healthy people across ages. Germline CDR1 SGHRS, CDR2 YFSETQ. CDR3 length: 15 amino acids. About this clonotype itself: Its cognate antigen is unknown.

For the second PCR, which ran for roughly 7 to 11 cycles, a sample-barcoded 5' primer and a J-beta primer mix were used. From each sample, at least 2.5 million paired-end reads containing CDR3 were obtained. One entry per CDR3 protein, called by TCRdb with MiXCR from the 5' RACE reads. The sample comprises around 1.5 million distinct CDR3 sequences, about 40% of which are singletons, and 6.5% to 10% rests with the top ten. Study outcomes and limitations: Nothing was known about donor CMV status, and this possibly confounded expanded clonotype changes.

The J gene is TRBJ2-5, the V gene TRBV5-1; TRBD2 matches at 9 bases. TRBJ2-7 explains the end of the DNA better; the J call may be wrong. This TCR was recovered from a woman between 18 and 30 years old in good health. The sequencing input was blood. The CDR3 here is CASSLGASGDSEQYF. The CDR3, as DNA: TGCGCCAGCAGCTTGGGGGCTAGCGGGGATAGCGAGCAGTACTTC.